These T cell receptor beta chains were read from a single sample in a study of OX40 agonist ivuxolimab in advanced cancers. Data came from immunoSEQ multiplex PCR; TCRdb stores just in-frame clones and leaves some out. The table has 50,000 or so clones, around four fifths seen once. The source was CD4+ or CD8+ T cells sorted from blood, collected in a trial of the OX40 agonist ivuxolimab. Every receptor here comes from an adult with an advanced solid tumor such as melanoma, head and neck, liver or kidney cancer. Each CDR3 is given with its conserved first and last residue. D genes are given only for firm matches. Clone size appears in some rows only: once, few, many, or a class for an expanded clone.

j_call: TRBJ2-7
v_call: TRBV5-1
d_call: TRBD2
clone_size: .
cdr3_aa: CASSLDRGSSYEQYF
cdr3_nt: TGCGCCAGCAGCTTGGATCGCGGGAGCTCCTACGAGCAGTACTTC

j_call: TRBJ2-2
v_call: TRBV7-3
d_call: TRBD1
clone_size: .
cdr3_aa: CASSTWDSPSKNTGELFF
cdr3_nt: TGTGCCAGCAGCACCTGGGACAGTCCGTCAAAGAACACCGGGGAGCTGTTTTTT

j_call: TRBJ1-2
v_call: TRBV23-1
d_call: .
clone_size: .
cdr3_aa: CASSQSLGDVSDGYTF
cdr3_nt: TGCGCCAGCAGTCAATCATTAGGTGACGTTTCGGATGGCTACACCTTC

j_call: TRBJ2-5
v_call: TRBV6-5
d_call: .
clone_size: .
cdr3_aa: CASSPGIQETQYF
cdr3_nt: TGTGCCAGCAGTCCCGGGATCCAAGAGACCCAGTACTTC

j_call: TRBJ2-2
v_call: TRBV5-1
d_call: .
clone_size: .
cdr3_aa: CASSPTGTNTGELFF
cdr3_nt: TGCGCCAGCAGCCCGACAGGCACGAACACCGGGGAGCTGTTTTTT

j_call: TRBJ2-3
v_call: TRBV18
d_call: .
clone_size: .
cdr3_aa: CASSLGGAADTQYF
cdr3_nt: TGTGCCAGCTCACTTGGGGGAGCGGCAGATACGCAGTATTTT

j_call: TRBJ2-1
v_call: TRBV20-1
d_call: .
clone_size: .
cdr3_aa: CSARHLDEQFF
cdr3_nt: TGCAGTGCTAGACACTTGGATGAGCAGTTCTTC

j_call: TRBJ2-1
v_call: TRBV5-4
d_call: TRBD2
clone_size: .
cdr3_aa: CASSPGLAGAGEQFF
cdr3_nt: TGTGCCAGCAGCCCGGGACTAGCGGGAGCGGGTGAGCAGTTCTTC

j_call: TRBJ2-3
v_call: TRBV30
d_call: TRBD1
clone_size: .
cdr3_aa: CAWRYGQGITDTQYF
cdr3_nt: TGCGCCTGGAGATATGGACAGGGGATCACAGATACGCAGTATTTT

j_call: TRBJ1-2
v_call: TRBV2
d_call: TRBD1
clone_size: .
cdr3_aa: CASGRDRLTSGAYTF
cdr3_nt: TGTGCCAGCGGCCGGGACAGGCTAACATCTGGGGCCTACACCTTC

j_call: TRBJ1-5
v_call: TRBV2
d_call: TRBD1
clone_size: .
cdr3_aa: CATKGGGIENNQPQHF
cdr3_nt: TGTGCCACCAAAGGGGGCGGGATAGAGAACAATCAGCCCCAGCATTTT

j_call: TRBJ1-1
v_call: TRBV18
d_call: .
clone_size: .
cdr3_aa: CASSLSGMNTEAFF
cdr3_nt: TGTGCCAGCTCACTCTCTGGAATGAACACTGAAGCTTTCTTT

j_call: TRBJ1-1
v_call: TRBV15
d_call: .
clone_size: .
cdr3_aa: CATSSRQNTEAFF
cdr3_nt: TGTGCCACCAGCAGCAGACAGAACACTGAAGCTTTCTTT

j_call: TRBJ2-3
v_call: TRBV11-3
d_call: TRBD2
clone_size: once
cdr3_aa: CASSRGTSGDSTDTQYF
cdr3_nt: TGTGCCAGCAGCCGCGGGACTAGCGGGGATAGCACAGATACGCAGTATTTT

j_call: TRBJ2-6
v_call: TRBV14
d_call: .
clone_size: once
cdr3_aa: CASSLTGANVLTF
cdr3_nt: TGTGCCAGCAGCCTAACTGGGGCCAACGTCCTGACTTTC

j_call: TRBJ1-3
v_call: TRBV25-1
d_call: .
clone_size: .
cdr3_aa: CASSAASGMHSGNTIYF
cdr3_nt: TGTGCCAGCAGCGCTGCATCAGGGATGCACTCTGGAAACACCATATATTTT

j_call: TRBJ1-2
v_call: TRBV5-1
d_call: TRBD1
clone_size: .
cdr3_aa: CASSTQGDYGYTF
cdr3_nt: TGCGCCAGCAGCACACAGGGGGACTATGGCTACACCTTC

j_call: TRBJ1-1
v_call: TRBV13
d_call: TRBD1
clone_size: .
cdr3_aa: CASSLDRVTEAFF
cdr3_nt: TGCGCCAGCAGCCTGGACAGGGTCACTGAAGCTTTCTTT